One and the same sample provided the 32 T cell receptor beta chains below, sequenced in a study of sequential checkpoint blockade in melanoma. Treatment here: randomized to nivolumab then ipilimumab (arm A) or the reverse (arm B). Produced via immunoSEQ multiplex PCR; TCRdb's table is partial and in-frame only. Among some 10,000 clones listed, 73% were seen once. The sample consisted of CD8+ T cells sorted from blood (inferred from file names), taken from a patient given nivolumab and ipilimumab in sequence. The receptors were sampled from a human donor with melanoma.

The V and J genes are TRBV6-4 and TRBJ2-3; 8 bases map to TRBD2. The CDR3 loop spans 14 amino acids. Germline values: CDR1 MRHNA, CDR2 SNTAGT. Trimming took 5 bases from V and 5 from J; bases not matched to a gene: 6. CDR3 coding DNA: TGTGCCAGCAGTAGGGCGGGAGGAGGAGATACGCAGTATTTT. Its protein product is CASSRAGGGDTQYF.

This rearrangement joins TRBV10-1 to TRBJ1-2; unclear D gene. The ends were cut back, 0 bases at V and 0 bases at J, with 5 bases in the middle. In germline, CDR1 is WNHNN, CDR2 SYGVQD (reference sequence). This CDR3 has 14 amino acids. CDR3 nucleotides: TGCGCCAGCAGTGAGTCGGCAGCTAACTATGGCTACACCTTC. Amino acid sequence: CASSESAANYGYTF.

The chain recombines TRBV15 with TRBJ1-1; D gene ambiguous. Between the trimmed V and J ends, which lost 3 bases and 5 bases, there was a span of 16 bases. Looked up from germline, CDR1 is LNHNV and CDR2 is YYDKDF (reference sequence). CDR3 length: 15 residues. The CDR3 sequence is CATSRGGTSRTEAFF. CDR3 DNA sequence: TGTGCCACCAGCAGGGGAGGCACGTCGAGGACTGAAGCTTTCTTT.

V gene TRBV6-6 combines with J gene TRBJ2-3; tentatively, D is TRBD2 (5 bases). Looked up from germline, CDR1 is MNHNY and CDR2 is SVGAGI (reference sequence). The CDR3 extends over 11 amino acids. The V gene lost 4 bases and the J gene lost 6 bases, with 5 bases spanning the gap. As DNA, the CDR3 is TGTGCCAGCAGTTCGGGGGATACGCAGTATTTT. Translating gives CASSSGDTQYF.

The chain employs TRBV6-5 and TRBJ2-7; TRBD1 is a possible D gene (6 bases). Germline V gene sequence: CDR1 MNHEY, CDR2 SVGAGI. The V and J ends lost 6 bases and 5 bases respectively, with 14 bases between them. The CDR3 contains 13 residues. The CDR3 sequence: CASRVQGVDEQYF. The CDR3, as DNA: TGTGCCAGCAGGGTACAGGGAGTGGACGAGCAGTACTTC.

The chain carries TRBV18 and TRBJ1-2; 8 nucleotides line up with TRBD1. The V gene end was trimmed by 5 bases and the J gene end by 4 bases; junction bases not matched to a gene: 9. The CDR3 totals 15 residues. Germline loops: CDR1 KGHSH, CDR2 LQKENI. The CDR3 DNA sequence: TGTGCCAGCTCAGGACCGGACAGGGTGGGCTATGGCTACACCTTC. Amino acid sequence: CASSGPDRVGYGYTF.

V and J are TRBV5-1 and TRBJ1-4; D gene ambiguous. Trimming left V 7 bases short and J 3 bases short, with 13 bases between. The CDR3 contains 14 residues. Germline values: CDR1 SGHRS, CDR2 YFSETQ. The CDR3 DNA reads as TGCGCCAGCCGTAAAGGAGGTTCTAATGAAAAACTGTTTTTT. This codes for CASRKGGSNEKLFF. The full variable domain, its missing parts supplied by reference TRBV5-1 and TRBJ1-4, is KAGVTQTPRYLIKTRGQQVTLSCSPISGHRSVSWYQQTPGQGLQFLFEYFSETQRNKGNFPGRFSGRQFSNSRSEMNVSTLELGDSALYLCASRKGGSNEKLFFGSGTQLSVL.

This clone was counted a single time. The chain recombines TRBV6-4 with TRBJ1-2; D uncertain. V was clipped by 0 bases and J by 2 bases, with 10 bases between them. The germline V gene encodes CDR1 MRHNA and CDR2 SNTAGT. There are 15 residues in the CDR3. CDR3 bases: TGTGCCAGCAGTGACTCCGGGTATTCAAACTATGGCTACACCTTC. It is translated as CASSDSGYSNYGYTF.

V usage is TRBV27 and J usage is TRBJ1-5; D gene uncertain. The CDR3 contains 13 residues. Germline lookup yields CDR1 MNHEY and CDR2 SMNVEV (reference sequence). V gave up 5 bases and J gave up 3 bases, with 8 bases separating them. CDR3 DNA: TGTGCCAGCAGTCCCTGGCCCAATCAGCCCCAGCATTTT. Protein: CASSPWPNQPQHF.

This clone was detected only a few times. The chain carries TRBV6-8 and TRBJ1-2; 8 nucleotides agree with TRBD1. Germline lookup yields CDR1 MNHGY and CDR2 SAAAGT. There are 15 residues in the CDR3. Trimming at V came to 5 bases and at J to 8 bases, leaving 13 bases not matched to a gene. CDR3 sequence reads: CASSEGGQGAEGYTF. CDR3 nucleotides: TGTGCCAGCAGTGAAGGAGGGCAGGGGGCAGAAGGCTACACCTTC.

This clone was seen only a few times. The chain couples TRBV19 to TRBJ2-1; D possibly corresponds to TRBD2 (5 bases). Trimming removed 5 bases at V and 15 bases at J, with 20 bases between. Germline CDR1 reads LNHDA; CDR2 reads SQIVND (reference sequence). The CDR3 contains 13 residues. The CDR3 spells CASSGGRPNPRFF. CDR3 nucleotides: TGTGCCAGTAGTGGAGGACGGCCTAACCCCCGGTTCTTC.

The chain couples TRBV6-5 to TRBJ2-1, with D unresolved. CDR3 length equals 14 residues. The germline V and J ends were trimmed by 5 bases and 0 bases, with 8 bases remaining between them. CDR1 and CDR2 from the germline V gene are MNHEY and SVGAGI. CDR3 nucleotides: TGTGCCAGCAGTGTGGCCAGCTCCTACAATGAGCAGTTCTTC. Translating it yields CASSVASSYNEQFF.

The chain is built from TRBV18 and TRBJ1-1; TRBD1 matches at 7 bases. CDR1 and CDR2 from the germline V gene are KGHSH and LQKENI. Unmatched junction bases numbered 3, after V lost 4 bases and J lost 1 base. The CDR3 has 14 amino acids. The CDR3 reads CASSLEGANTEAFF. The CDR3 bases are TGTGCCAGCTCACTGGAGGGGGCGAACACTGAAGCTTTCTTT.

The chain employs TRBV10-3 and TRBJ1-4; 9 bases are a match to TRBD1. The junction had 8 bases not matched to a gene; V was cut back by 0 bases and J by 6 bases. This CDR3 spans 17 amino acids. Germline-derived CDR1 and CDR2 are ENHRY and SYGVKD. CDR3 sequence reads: CAISESDLGQGYEKLFF. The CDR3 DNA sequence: TGTGCCATCAGTGAGTCGGATTTGGGACAGGGATATGAAAAACTGTTTTTT.

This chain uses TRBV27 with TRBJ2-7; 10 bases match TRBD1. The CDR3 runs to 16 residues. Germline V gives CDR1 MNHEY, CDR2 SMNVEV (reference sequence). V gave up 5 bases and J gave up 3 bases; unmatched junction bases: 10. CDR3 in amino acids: CASSQMTGGNIYEQYF. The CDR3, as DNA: TGTGCCAGCAGTCAGATGACAGGGGGCAACATCTACGAGCAGTACTTC.

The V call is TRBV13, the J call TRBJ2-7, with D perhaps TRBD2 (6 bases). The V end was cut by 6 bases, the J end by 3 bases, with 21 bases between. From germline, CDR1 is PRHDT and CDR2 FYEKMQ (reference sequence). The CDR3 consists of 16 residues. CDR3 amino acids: CASSRGVRLDYYEQYF. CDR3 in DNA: TGTGCCAGCAGTCGAGGGGTTCGACTAGATTACTACGAGCAGTACTTC.

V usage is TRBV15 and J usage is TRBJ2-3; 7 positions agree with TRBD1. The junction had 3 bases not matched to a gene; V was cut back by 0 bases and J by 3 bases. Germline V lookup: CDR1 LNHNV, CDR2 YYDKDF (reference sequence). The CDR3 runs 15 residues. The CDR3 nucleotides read TGTGCCACCAGCAGAGATCGGACAGGAACAGATACGCAGTATTTT. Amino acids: CATSRDRTGTDTQYF.

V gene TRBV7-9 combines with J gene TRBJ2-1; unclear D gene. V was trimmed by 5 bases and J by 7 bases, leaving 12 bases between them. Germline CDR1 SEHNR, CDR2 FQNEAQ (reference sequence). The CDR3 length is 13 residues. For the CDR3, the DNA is TGTGCCAGCAGCCTGGGCTATGGTAATGAGCAGTTCTTC. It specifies CASSLGYGNEQFF. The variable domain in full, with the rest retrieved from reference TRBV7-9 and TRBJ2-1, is DTGVSQNPRHKITKRGQNVTFRCDPISEHNRLYWYRQTLGQGPEFLTYFQNEAQLEKSRLLSDRFSAERPKGSFSTLEIQRTEQGDSAMYLCASSLGYGNEQFFGPGTRLTVL.

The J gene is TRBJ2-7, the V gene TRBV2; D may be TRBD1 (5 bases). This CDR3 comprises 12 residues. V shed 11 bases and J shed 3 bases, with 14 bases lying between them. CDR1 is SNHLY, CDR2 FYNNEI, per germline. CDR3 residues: CAGALGLYEQYF. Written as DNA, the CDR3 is TGTGCCGGCGCCTTGGGGCTCTACGAGCAGTACTTC.

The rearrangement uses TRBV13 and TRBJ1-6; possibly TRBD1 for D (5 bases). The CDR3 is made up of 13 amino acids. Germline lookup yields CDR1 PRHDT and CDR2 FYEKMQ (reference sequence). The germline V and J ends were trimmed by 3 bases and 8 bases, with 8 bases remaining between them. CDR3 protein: CASSFRVDSPLHF. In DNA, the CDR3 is TGTGCCAGCAGCTTCAGGGTCGATTCACCCCTCCACTTT.

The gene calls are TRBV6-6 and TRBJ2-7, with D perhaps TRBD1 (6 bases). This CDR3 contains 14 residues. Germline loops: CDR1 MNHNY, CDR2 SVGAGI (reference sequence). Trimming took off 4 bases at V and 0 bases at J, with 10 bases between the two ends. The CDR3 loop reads CASSFDRSSYEQYF. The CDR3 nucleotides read TGTGCCAGCAGTTTCGACAGGAGCTCCTACGAGCAGTACTTC.

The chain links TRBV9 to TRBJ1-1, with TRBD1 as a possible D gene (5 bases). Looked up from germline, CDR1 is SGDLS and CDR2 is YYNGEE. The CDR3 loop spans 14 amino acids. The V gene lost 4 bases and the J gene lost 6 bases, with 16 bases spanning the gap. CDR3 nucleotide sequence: TGTGCCAGCAGCCCAGGGAGTACGGGGGCTGAAGCTTTCTTT. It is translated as CASSPGSTGAEAFF.

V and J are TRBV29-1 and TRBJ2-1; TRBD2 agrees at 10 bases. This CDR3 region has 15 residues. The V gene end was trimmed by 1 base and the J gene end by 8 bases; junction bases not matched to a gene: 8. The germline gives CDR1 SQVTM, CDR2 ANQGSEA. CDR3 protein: CSVEAERGGFHEQFF. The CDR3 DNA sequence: TGCAGCGTTGAAGCTGAGCGGGGGGGCTTCCATGAGCAGTTCTTC.

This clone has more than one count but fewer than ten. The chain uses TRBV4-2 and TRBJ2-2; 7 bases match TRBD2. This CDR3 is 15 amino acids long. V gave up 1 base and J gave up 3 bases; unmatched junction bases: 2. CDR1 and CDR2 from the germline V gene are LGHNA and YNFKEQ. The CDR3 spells CASSQASGDTGELFF. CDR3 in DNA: TGTGCCAGCAGCCAAGCTAGCGGTGACACCGGGGAGCTGTTTTTT.

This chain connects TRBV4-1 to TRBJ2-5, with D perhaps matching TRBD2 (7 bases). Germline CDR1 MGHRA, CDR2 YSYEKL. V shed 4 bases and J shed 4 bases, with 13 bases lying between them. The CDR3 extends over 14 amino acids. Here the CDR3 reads CASSPKGGGETQYF. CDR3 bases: TGCGCCAGCAGCCCGAAGGGGGGGGGAGAGACCCAGTACTTC.

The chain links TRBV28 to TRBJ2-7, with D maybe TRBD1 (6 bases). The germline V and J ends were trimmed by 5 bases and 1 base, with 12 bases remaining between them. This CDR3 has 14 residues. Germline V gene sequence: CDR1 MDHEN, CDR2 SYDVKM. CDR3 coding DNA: TGTGCCAGCAGTCCCTACAGGGAATCCTACGAGCAGTACTTC. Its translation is CASSPYRESYEQYF.

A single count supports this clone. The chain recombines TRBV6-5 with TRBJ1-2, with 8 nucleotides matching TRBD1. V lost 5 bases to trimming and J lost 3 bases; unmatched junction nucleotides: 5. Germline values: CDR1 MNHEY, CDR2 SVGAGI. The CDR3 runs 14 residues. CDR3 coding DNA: TGTGCCAGCAGTCTGGACAGGGCATACTATGGCTACACCTTC. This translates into CASSLDRAYYGYTF.

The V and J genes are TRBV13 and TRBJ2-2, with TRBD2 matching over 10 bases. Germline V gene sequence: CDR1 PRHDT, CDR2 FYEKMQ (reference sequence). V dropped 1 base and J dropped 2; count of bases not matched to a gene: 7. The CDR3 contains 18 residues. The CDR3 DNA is TGTGCCAGCAGCTTAGAGAGGACTAGCGGAAGCAACACCGGGGAGCTGTTTTTT. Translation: CASSLERTSGSNTGELFF.

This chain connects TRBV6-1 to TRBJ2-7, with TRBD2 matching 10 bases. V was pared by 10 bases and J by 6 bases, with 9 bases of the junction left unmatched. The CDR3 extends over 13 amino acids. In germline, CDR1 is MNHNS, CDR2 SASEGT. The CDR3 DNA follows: TGTGCCATCGCCGGACTAGCGGAGCGCGAGCAGTACTTC. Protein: CAIAGLAEREQYF.

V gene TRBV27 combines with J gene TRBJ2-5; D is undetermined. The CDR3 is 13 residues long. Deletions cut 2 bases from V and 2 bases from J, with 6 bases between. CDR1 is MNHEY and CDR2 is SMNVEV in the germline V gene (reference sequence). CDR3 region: CASSLGQQETQYF. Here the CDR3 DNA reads TGTGCCAGCAGTTTAGGGCAGCAAGAGACCCAGTACTTC.

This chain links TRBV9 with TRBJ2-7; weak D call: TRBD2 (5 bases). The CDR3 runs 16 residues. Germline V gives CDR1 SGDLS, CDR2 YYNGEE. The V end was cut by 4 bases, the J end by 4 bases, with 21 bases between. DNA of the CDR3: TGTGCCAGCAGCTCAGAGCGGCAGACTCTGTCATACGAGCAGTACTTC. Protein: CASSSERQTLSYEQYF.

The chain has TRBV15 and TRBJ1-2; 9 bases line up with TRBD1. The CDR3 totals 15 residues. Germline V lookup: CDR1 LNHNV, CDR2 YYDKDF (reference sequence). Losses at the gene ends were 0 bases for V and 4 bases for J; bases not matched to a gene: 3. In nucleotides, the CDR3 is TGTGCCACCAGCAGAGATCGGGGACAGGGCTATGGCTACACCTTC. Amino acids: CATSRDRGQGYGYTF.